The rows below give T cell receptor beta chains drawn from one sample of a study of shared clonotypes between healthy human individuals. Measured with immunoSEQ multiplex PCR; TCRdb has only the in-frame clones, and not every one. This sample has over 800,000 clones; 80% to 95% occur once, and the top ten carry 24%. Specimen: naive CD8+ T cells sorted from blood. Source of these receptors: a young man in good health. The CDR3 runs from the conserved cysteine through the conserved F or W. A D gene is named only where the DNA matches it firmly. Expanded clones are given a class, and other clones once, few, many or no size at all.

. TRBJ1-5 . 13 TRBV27 TGTGCCAGCAGTTCCGGAGAAAATCAGCCCCAGCATTTT CASSSGENQPQHF
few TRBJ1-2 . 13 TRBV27 TGTGCCAGCAGGCCAGGGTCTAACTATGGCTACACCTTC CASRPGSNYGYTF
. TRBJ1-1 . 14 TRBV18 TGTGCCAGCTCACCATCAGATATGAACACTGAAGCTTTCTTT CASSPSDMNTEAFF
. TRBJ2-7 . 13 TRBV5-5 TGTGCCAGCGGCCGGGACAACTCCTACGAGCAGTACTTC CASGRDNSYEQYF
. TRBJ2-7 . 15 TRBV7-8 TGTGCCAGCAGCCCCAATAGCGGTATAACCTACGAGCAGTACTTC CASSPNSGITYEQYF
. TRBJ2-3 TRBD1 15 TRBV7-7 TGTGCTAGCAGCTTTCGGGACAGGAGCACAGATACGCAGTATTTT CASSFRDRSTDTQYF
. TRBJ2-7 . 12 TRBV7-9 TGTGCCAGCAGCTTACTAGACCACGAGCAGTACTTC CASSLLDHEQYF
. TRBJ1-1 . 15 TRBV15 TGTGCCACCAGCCCTCGACAGGCGTCGAACACTGAAGCTTTCTTT CATSPRQASNTEAFF
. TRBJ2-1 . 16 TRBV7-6 TGTGCCAGCAGCGGTAGGTTTTCTAGCTCCTACAATGAGCAGTTCTTC CASSGRFSSSYNEQFF
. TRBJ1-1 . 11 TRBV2 TGTGCCAGCACGGGTTTCCCTGAAGCTTTCTTT CASTGFPEAFF
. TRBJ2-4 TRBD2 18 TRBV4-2 TGTGCCAGCAGCCAAGATTTGGGAGGGACGTTCCGAGAAAACATTCAGTACTTC CASSQDLGGTFRENIQYF
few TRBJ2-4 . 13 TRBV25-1 TGTGCCAGCAGTGACGGGGCCAAAAACATTCAGTACTTC CASSDGAKNIQYF
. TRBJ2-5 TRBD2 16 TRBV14 TGTGCCAGCAGCCTATTAGCGGGAGAGGCCCAAGAGACCCAGTACTTC CASSLLAGEAQETQYF
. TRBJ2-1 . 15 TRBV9 TGTGCCAGCAGCGCCCCCGTTAGTAGCAGCAATGAGCAGTTCTTC CASSAPVSSSNEQFF
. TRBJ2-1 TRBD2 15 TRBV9 TGTGCCAGCAGCGAGGGACTAGCGGGGATCAATGAGCAGTTCTTC CASSEGLAGINEQFF
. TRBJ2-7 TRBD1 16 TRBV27 TGTGCCAGCAGTCAAAATCCGGGACAGGGAAGATACGAGCAGTACTTC CASSQNPGQGRYEQYF
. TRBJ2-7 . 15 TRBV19 TGTGCCAGTAGTATTTCGGGGGTCAATGAGAACGAGCAGTACTTC CASSISGVNENEQYF
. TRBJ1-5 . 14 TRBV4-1 TGCGCCAGCAGCCAAGAAGAGGTGGGGAGGCCCCAGCATTTT CASSQEEVGRPQHF
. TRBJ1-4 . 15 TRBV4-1 TGCGCCAGCAGCGCCGGACAGAAGTCGCATGAAAAACTGTTTTTT CASSAGQKSHEKLFF
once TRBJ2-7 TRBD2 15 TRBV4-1 TGCGCCAGCAGCTGGAATAGCGGGGCCTCCTACGAGCAGTACTTC CASSWNSGASYEQYF
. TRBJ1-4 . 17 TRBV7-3 TGTGCCAGCAGCTTAATCCCAACTCCGCTCGGAAATGAAAAACTGTTTTTT CASSLIPTPLGNEKLFF
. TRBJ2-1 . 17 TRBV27 TGTGCCAGCAGCACGGACACTCTAGCGTCTATATCCAATGAGCAGTTCTTC CASSTDTLASISNEQFF
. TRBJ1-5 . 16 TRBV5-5 TGTGCCAGCGAAGGATCAGAGGCCCAATTAGGTCAGCCCCAGCATTTT CASEGSEAQLGQPQHF
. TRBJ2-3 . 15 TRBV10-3 TGTGCCATCAGTGAGTTGGAGCAGGGCACAGATACGCAGTATTTT CAISELEQGTDTQYF
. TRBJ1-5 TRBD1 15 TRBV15 TGTGCCACCAGCAGAGAGGACAGGGACAATCAGCCCCAGCATTTT CATSREDRDNQPQHF
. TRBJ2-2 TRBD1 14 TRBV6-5 TGTGCCAGCAGTTACTTCACAGGGGCCGGGGAGCTGTTTTTT CASSYFTGAGELFF
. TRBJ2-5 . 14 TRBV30 TGTGCCTGGAGTCCGGGAGTTGGGGGGGAGACCCAGTACTTC CAWSPGVGGETQYF
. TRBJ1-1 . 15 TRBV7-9 TGTGCCAGCAGCTTGTCCCCGGGACAGAACACTGAAGCTTTCTTT CASSLSPGQNTEAFF
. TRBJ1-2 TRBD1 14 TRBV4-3 TGCGCCAGCGGATCGGGACAGGGAAGTTATGGCTACACCTTC CASGSGQGSYGYTF
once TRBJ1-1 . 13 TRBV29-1 TGCAGCGTTACCGGAACAGTGAACACTGAAGCTTTCTTT CSVTGTVNTEAFF
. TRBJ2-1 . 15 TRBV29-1 TGCAGCGCCTCTGAGGGGCGGGCCGCGAAGAATGAGCAGTTCTTC CSASEGRAAKNEQFF
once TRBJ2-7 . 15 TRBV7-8 TGTGCCAGCAGCTTTAATTCTCCCGGATCCTACGAGCAGTACTTC CASSFNSPGSYEQYF
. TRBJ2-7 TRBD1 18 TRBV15 TGTGCCACCAGCAGAGGGGGCTTATCTCGGGACAGCTCCTACGAGCAGTACTTC CATSRGGLSRDSSYEQYF
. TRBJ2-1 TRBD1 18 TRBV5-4 TGTGCCAGCAGCTTGCATATAGTTTCGGGACAGACTAACAATGAGCAGTTCTTC CASSLHIVSGQTNNEQFF
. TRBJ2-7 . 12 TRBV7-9 TGTGCCAGCAGCTTAGTGGCAGACGAGCAGTACTTC CASSLVADEQYF